The 5 T cell receptor beta chains below were found in one sample sequenced in a study of blood T cell repertoires in COVID-19. Clones were read by immunoSEQ multiplex PCR, and TCRdb kept only the in-frame ones, dropping some. The sample records roughly 220,000 clones, roughly 84% being singletons. The sequenced sample consisted of peripheral blood. The receptors come from a woman aged 25 to 39 who had recovered from COVID-19.

The chain has TRBV19 and TRBJ2-1; TRBD2 aligns across 13 bases. The V gene end was trimmed by 10 bases and the J gene end by 8 bases; junction bases not matched to a gene: 11. The CDR3 sequence is 15 residues long. Germline CDR1 is LNHDA and CDR2 is SQIVND (reference sequence). CDR3 sequence (DNA): TGTGCCACCCGCCTACTAGCGGGAGGGTACGATGAGCAGTTCTTC. This translates into CATRLLAGGYDEQFF.

The chain joins TRBV28 to TRBJ1-6, with unresolved D. This CDR3 is built from 11 residues. Deletions cut 6 bases from V and 9 bases from J, with 6 bases between. CDR1 and CDR2 from the germline V gene are MDHEN and SYDVKM. This CDR3 reads CASSPSSPLHF. The CDR3 region has the DNA TGTGCCAGCAGCCCGAGTTCACCCCTCCACTTT.

The V gene is TRBV28, the J gene TRBJ2-3; weak D call: TRBD1 (6 bases). Germline V lookup: CDR1 MDHEN, CDR2 SYDVKM. The CDR3 length is 17 residues. Between the trimmed V and J ends, which lost 5 bases and 1 base, there was a span of 19 bases. The CDR3 loop reads CASSTPNERTGTDTQYF. CDR3 in DNA: TGTGCCAGCAGTACCCCCAATGAACGGACAGGCACAGATACGCAGTATTTT.

The rearrangement links TRBV28 to TRBJ1-1, with a weak D call TRBD1 (6 bases). CDR1 and CDR2 from the germline V gene are MDHEN and SYDVKM. Trimming removed 3 bases from V and 6 bases from J, with 23 bases in between. CDR3 length: 17 amino acids. CDR3 sequence (DNA): TGTGCCAGCAGTTTCTTAGGCAGGGGATACGTTTTTGCTGAAGCTTTCTTT. Its translation: CASSFLGRGYVFAEAFF.

The V gene is TRBV19, the J gene TRBJ2-3, with 9 bases aligning to TRBD2. This CDR3 is built from 17 residues. Per germline, CDR1 LNHDA and CDR2 SQIVND (reference sequence). The V gene end was trimmed by 7 bases and the J gene end by 3 bases; junction bases not matched to a gene: 14. Here the CDR3 reads CASISGAGGPGTDTQYF. CDR3 nucleotides: TGTGCCAGTATCTCGGGGGCGGGAGGGCCGGGAACAGATACGCAGTATTTT.